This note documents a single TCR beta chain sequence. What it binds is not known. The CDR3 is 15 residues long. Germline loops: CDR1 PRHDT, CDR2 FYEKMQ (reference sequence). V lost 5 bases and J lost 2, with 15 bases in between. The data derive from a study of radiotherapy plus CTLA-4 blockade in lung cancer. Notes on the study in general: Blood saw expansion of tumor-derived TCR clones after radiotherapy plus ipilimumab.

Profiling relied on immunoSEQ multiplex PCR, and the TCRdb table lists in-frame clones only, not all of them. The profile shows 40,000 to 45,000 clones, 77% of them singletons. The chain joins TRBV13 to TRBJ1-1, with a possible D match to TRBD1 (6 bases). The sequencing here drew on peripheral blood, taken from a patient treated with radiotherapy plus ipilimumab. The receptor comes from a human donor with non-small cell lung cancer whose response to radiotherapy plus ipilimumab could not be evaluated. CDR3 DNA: TGTGCCAGCAGCCCCGTAAGGGGGGGCAACACTGAAGCTTTCTTT. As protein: CASSPVRGGNTEAFF.